The T cell receptor beta chain under discussion was sequenced for a study of cytomegalovirus exposure and HLA in healthy donors. The PCR contained 60 Vbeta and 13 Jbeta primers. The repertoire was sequenced with immunoSEQ multiplex PCR; TCRdb's copy has only in-frame clones and lacks some. Of 150,000 to 200,000 clones listed, roughly 87% are singletons. The CDR3 sequence is 12 residues long. Germline lookup yields CDR1 SNHLY and CDR2 FYNNEI. V lost 7 bases, J lost 4 bases, and 9 bases lay in between. Sequenced: PBMCs. This sequence joins TRBV2 and TRBJ2-3; D remains ambiguous. The TCR originated in a girl under three years old in good health and CMV-seronegative. This chain's CDR3 is CASTGRADTQYF. The DNA for the CDR3 is TGTGCCAGCACAGGTCGAGCAGATACGCAGTATTTT.